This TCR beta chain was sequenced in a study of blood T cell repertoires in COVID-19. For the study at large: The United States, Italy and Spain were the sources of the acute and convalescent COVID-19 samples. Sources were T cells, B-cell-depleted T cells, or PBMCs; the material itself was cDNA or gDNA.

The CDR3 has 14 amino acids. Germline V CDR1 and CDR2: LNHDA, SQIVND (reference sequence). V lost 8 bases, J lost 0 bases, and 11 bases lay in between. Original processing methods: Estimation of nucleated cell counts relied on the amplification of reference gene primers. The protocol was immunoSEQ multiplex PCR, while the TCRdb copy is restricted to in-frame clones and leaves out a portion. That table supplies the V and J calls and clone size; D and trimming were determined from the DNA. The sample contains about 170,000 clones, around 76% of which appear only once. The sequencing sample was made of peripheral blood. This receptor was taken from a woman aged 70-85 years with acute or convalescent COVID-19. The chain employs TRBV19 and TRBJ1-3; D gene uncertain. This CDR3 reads CASSTVHSGNTIYF. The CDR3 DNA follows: TGTGCCAGTTCTACAGTTCACTCTGGAAACACCATATATTTT.